Detailed here is one T cell receptor (beta chain). Which antigen it targets is not known. Base quality data are lacking; no much larger clone is found one base away. Each clonotype received, on average, around 10x coverage in deep resolution sequencing performed on a MiSeq, where the target depth lay between 1 in 1 million and 1 in 200,000 T cells. TCR beta libraries were generated with the immunoSEQ hsTCRB Kit. The authors' analysis ran thus. The data were analyzed with ImmunoSEQ Analyzer and ImmunoSEQ Data Assistant, and V, D and J gene assignments followed IMGT definitions. Clonality, with values ranging from 0 to 1, was calculated as one minus the normalized Shannon entropy of productive rearrangement frequencies. Only overrepresented clonotypes making up at least 0.05% of the repertoire of each patient were included in the public clonotype analysis. About twelve repertoires from age-matched healthy donors, obtained from immuneACCESS, served as clonality controls. Entries here come from immuneACCESS through TCRdb and include only in-frame sequences with V and J called. Some clones fail to appear in such tables; in the studies checked, an unresolved V gene covers under half of the shortfall, and the cause of the remainder is unknown. V and J calls and clone size are as listed in that table; D and trimming were resolved from the DNA. In this sample the table shows over 140,000 clones, 70% to 90% of which occur a single time. The ten largest clones capture 7.6% of the sample.

The source of the sample is a study of cytotoxic CD8 clonotypes in ibrutinib-treated CLL (dated by TCRdb to about 2021). At the level of the whole study: The cohort was composed of under 12 relapsed/refractory and about 15 treatment-naive patients; IGHV unmutated status was identified in approximately 18 patients. Every sample from remission and from progressive disease was obtained while the patients were still on ibrutinib. Partial responses were observed in roughly 24 patients and complete responses in 2; after a median follow-up of 68 months, remission was maintained in around 14 patients and progression was observed in 12. The response samples were drawn at a median of around eleven months into treatment, with a range of about 6 to 36 months. Of the 90 or so participants in the trial, about two dozen had longitudinal samples available. Cryopreserved peripheral blood mononuclear cells were obtained before treatment, at response, and at either sustained remission or disease progression. On average, each sample yielded roughly 260,000 productive templates and around 98,000 productive rearrangements.

For TCR beta library preparation, 1.5 to 2 micrograms of genomic DNA were extracted from the cryopreserved PBMCs. High-throughput TCR beta sequencing was performed on longitudinal blood samples from CLL patients receiving ibrutinib monotherapy. The patients took part in an open-label, single-center phase 2 trial of ibrutinib monotherapy. CDR1 and CDR2, looked up from the germline V gene (reference sequence), are GTSNPN and SVGIG. V loses 0 bases of germline sequence and J loses 1 base, and the interval between the two ends is 15 bases. Counted from cysteine to phenylalanine, this CDR3 has 16 amino acids. The sequence is cut down to CDR3 DNA, 48 bases in frame from base 1. The paper as a whole reports these results and caveats: An increase in clonality was observed at ibrutinib response, with clonality remaining stable during sustained remission and falling back toward baseline at progression. At baseline, clonality was higher than in age-matched healthy donors and showed a strong correlation with circulating CD8+ T-cell counts. Sampling times were not matched between sustained-remission and progressing patients, and lymph node repertoires were not studied. Public clonotypes were found to be uncommon and were observed to contract or remain stable during treatment; the increase in clonality was shown to reflect expansion of private clonotypes at ibrutinib response.

Here the sequenced sample was PBMCs, taken after 36 months of ibrutinib treatment. The sequence was collected from a human donor with chronic lymphocytic leukemia. The sequence links TRBV30 to TRBJ2-5, with a weak D call of TRBD2 (7 bases match). The CDR3 sequence is CAWSVVPGGFQETQYF. The DNA sequence follows: TGTGCCTGGAGTGTAGTCCCGGGGGGCTTCCAAGAGACCCAGTACTTC.